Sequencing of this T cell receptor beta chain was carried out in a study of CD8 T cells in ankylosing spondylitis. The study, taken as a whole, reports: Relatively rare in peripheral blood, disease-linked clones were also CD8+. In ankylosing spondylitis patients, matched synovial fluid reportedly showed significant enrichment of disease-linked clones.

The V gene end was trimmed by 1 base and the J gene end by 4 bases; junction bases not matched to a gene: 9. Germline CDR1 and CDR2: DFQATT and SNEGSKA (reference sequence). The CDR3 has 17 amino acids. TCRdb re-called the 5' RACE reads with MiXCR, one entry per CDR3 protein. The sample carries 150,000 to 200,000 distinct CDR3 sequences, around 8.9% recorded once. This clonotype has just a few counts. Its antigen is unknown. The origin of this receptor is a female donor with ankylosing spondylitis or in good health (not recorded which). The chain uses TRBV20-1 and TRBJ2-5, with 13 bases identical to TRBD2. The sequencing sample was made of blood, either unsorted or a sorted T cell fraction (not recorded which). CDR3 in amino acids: CSARALSGTSGTETQYF. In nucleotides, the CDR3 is TGCAGTGCTAGAGCCCTATCCGGGACTAGCGGGACAGAGACCCAGTACTTC.